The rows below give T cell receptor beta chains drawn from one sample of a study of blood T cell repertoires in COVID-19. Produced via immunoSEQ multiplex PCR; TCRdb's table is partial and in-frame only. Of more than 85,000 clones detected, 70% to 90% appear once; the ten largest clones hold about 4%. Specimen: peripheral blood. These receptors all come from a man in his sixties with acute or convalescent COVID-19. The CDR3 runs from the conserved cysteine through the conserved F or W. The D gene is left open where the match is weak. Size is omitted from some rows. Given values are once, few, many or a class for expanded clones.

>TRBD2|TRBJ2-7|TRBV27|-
CASSQMGRESREQYF
TGTGCCAGCAGTCAGATGGGGAGGGAGTCCCGCGAGCAGTACTTC
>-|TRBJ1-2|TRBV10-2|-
CASSADSYGYTF
TGCGCCAGCAGTGCTGACAGTTATGGCTACACCTTC
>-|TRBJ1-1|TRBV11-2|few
CASSLVMGERNTEAFF
TGTGCCAGCAGCTTAGTTATGGGAGAGAGAAACACTGAAGCTTTCTTT
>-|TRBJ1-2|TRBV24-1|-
CATSDSGFYGYTF
TGTGCCACCAGTGATTCCGGGTTCTATGGCTACACCTTC
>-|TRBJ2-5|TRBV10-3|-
CAISGRGNQETQYF
TGTGCCATCAGTGGAAGGGGGAACCAAGAGACCCAGTACTTC
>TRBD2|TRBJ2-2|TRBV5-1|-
CASSYGLAGEKAGELFF
TGCGCCAGCAGCTACGGACTAGCGGGGGAAAAAGCCGGGGAGCTGTTTTTT
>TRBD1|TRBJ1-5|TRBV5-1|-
CASSLEGQGIEPQHF
TGCGCCAGCAGCTTGGAGGGACAGGGAATCGAGCCCCAGCATTTT
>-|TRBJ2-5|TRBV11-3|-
CASTVTGVQETQYF
TGTGCCAGCACCGTTACGGGGGTACAAGAGACCCAGTACTTC
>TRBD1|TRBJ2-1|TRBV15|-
CATRWTGGSYNEQFF
TGTGCCACCAGGTGGACAGGGGGCTCCTACAATGAGCAGTTCTTC
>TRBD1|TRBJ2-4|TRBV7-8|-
CASSYIVGQGAKNIQYF
TGTGCCAGCAGCTATATCGTGGGACAGGGAGCCAAAAACATTCAGTACTTC
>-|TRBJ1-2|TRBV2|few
CASSGQSKGYTF
TGTGCCAGCAGTGGACAGTCTAAGGGCTACACCTTC
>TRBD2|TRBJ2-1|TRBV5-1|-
CASSEGLAGGGEQFF
TGCGCCAGCAGCGAGGGACTAGCGGGAGGAGGTGAGCAGTTCTTC
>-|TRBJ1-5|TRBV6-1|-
CASSEVIEQPQHF
TGTGCCAGCAGTGAAGTGATTGAGCAGCCCCAGCATTTT
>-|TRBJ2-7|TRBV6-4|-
CASSALLKLGTYEQYF
TGTGCCAGCAGCGCCCTTCTGAAGCTGGGCACCTACGAGCAGTACTTC
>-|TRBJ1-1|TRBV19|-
CASSLLRLRGTEAFF
TGTGCCAGTAGTCTCTTGAGGCTACGAGGCACTGAAGCTTTCTTT
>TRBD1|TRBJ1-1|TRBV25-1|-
CASSPGGTEAFF
TGTGCCAGCAGTCCAGGGGGGACTGAAGCTTTCTTT
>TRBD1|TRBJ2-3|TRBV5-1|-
CASSLVAGGIDTQYF
TGCGCCAGCAGCTTGGTTGCAGGGGGCATAGATACGCAGTATTTT
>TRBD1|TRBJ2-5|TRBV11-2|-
CASSLAGQGRPKTQYF
TGTGCCAGCAGCTTAGCCGGACAGGGGAGGCCCAAGACCCAGTACTTC
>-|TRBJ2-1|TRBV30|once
CAWSVMTVDEQFF
TGTGCCTGGAGTGTAATGACAGTCGATGAGCAGTTCTTC
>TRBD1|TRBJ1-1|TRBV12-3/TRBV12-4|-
CASSHDRGGFF
TGTGCCAGCAGCCACGACAGGGGGGGTTTCTTT
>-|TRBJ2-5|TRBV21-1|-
CASSKNAGEGKETQYF
TGTGCCAGCAGCAAAAACGCCGGGGAGGGGAAAGAGACCCAGTACTTC
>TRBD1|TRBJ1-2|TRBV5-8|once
CASSGEARGQDYGYTF
TGTGCCAGCAGCGGGGAGGCGAGGGGGCAAGACTATGGCTACACCTTC
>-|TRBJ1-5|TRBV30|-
CAWSRGEGQPQHF
TGTGCCTGGAGCAGGGGAGAGGGTCAGCCCCAGCATTTT
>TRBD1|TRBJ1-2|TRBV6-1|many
CASSERTGSYGYTF
TGTGCCAGCAGTGAAAGGACAGGGAGCTATGGCTACACCTTC
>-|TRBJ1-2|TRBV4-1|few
CASSQESRRTAGYTF
TGCGCCAGCAGCCAAGAATCACGGAGGACTGCTGGCTACACCTTC
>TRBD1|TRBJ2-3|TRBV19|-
CASQRQGPADTQYF
TGTGCCAGTCAGCGACAGGGTCCGGCAGATACGCAGTATTTT
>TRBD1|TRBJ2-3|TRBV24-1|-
CATSDRSGGTGGGTDTQYF
TGTGCCACCAGTGATCGCTCCGGTGGGACAGGGGGAGGTACAGATACGCAGTATTTT
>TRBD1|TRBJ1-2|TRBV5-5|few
CASSLGGDRGSYGYTF
TGTGCCAGCAGCTTGGGAGGGGACAGGGGATCCTATGGCTACACCTTC
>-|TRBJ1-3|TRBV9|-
CASSAADSPGNTIYF
TGTGCCAGCAGCGCCGCGGACAGCCCTGGAAACACCATATATTTT
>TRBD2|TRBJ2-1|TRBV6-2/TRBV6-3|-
CASSPPASGSLSYNEQFF
TGTGCCAGCAGCCCTCCGGCTAGCGGGAGTCTCTCCTACAATGAGCAGTTCTTC
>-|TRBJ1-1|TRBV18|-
CASSPYEEALTEAFF
TGTGCCAGCTCACCATACGAGGAGGCGTTGACTGAAGCTTTCTTT
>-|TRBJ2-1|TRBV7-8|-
CASSLTRTNYNEQFF
TGTGCCAGCAGCTTAACTAGGACCAACTACAATGAGCAGTTCTTC
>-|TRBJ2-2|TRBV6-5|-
CASSYSRRVNTGELFF
TGTGCCAGCAGTTACTCAAGGCGGGTCAACACCGGGGAGCTGTTTTTT
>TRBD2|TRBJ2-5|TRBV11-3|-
CASSRRTSGQETQYF
TGTGCCAGCAGCCGTCGCACTAGCGGTCAAGAGACCCAGTACTTC
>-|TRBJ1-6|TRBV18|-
CASSRTGVDSPLHF
TGTGCCAGCTCACGGACGGGGGTTGATTCACCCCTCCACTTT
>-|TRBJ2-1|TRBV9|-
CASSVTYDFYNEQFF
TGTGCCAGCAGCGTCACATACGACTTTTACAATGAGCAGTTCTTC
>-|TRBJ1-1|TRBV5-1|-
CASSLSSGIGTEAFF
TGCGCCAGCAGCTTGTCTTCAGGGATCGGCACTGAAGCTTTCTTT
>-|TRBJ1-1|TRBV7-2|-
CASSLYRGVNTEAFF
TGTGCCAGCAGCTTATACCGGGGGGTGAACACTGAAGCTTTCTTT
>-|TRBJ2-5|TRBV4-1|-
CASSRRGPDYQETQYF
TGCGCCAGCAGCCGTCGCGGGCCCGATTACCAAGAGACCCAGTACTTC
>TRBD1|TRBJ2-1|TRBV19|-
CASSGTGNINEQFF
TGTGCCAGTAGCGGGACAGGTAATATCAATGAGCAGTTCTTC
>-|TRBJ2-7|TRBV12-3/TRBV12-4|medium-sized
CASSLRLYEQYF
TGTGCCAGCAGTCTGCGGCTCTACGAGCAGTACTTC
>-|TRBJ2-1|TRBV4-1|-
CASSHEGLRAEQFF
TGCGCCAGCAGCCATGAGGGACTTCGAGCTGAGCAGTTCTTC
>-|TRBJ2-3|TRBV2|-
CASSPSSRTDTQYF
TGTGCCAGCAGCCCTAGCAGTCGCACAGATACGCAGTATTTT
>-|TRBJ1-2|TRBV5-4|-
CASSLGNRANYGYTF
TGTGCCAGCAGCTTGGGGAACAGGGCTAACTATGGCTACACCTTC
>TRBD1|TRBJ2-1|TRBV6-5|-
CASSYSGTGYKFF
TGTGCCAGCAGTTACTCCGGGACAGGGTATAAGTTCTTC
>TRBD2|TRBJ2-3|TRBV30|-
CAWSGTLTSGLFTDTQYF
TGTGCCTGGAGTGGAACTTTGACTAGCGGGCTTTTCACAGATACGCAGTATTTT
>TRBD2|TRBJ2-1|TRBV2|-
CASLAGGNYNEQFF
TGTGCCAGTTTAGCGGGAGGCAACTACAATGAGCAGTTCTTC
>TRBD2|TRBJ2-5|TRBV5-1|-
CASMGTRGGAGETQYF
TGCGCCAGCATGGGGACTCGCGGGGGGGCCGGGGAGACCCAGTACTTC
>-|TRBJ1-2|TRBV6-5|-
CASSYDNRYYGYTF
TGTGCCAGCAGTTACGACAATAGATACTATGGCTACACCTTC
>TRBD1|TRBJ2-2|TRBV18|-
CASCRQGRDTGELFF
TGTGCCAGCTGCAGACAGGGAAGGGACACCGGGGAGCTGTTTTTT
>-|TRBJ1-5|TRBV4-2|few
CASSQDTGQPQHF
TGTGCCAGCAGCCAAGACACCGGTCAGCCCCAGCATTTT
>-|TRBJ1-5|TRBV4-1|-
CASSQAHSNQPQHF
TGCGCCAGCAGCCAAGCCCATAGCAATCAGCCCCAGCATTTT
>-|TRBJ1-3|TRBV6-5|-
CASSSDSYSGNTIYF
TGTGCCAGCAGCTCGGACTCTTACTCTGGAAACACCATATATTTT
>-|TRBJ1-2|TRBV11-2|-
CASSLDGGSDGYTF
TGTGCCAGCAGCTTAGATGGGGGCTCGGATGGCTACACCTTC
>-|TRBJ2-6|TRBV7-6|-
CASSLGPSGANVLTF
TGTGCCAGCAGCTTAGGGCCCTCTGGGGCCAACGTCCTGACTTTC
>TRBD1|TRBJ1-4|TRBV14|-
CASSQTGRNEKLFF
TGTGCCAGCAGCCAGACAGGGCGTAATGAAAAACTGTTTTTT
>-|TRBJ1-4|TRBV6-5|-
CASRLGTTSEKLFF
TGTGCCAGCAGGTTGGGGACTACTTCCGAAAAACTGTTTTTT